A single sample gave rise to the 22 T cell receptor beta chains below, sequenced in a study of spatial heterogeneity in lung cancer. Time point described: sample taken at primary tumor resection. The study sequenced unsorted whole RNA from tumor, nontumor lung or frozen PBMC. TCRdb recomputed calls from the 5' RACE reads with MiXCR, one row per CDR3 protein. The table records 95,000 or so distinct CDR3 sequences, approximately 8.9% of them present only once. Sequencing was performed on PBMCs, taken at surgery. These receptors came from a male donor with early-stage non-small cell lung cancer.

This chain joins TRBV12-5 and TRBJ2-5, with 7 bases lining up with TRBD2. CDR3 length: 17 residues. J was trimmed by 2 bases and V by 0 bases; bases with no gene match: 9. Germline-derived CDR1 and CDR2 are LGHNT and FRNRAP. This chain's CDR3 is CASGLVLELASQETQYF. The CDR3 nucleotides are TGTGCTAGTGGTTTGGTACTCGAACTAGCGAGTCAAGAGACCCAGTACTTC.

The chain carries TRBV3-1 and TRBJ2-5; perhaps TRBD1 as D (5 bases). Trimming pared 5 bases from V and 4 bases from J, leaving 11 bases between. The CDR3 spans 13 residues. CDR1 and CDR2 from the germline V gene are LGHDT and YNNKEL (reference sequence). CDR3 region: CASSTQGLETQYF. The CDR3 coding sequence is TGTGCCAGCAGCACCCAGGGTTTAGAGACCCAGTACTTC.

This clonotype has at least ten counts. The CDR3 DNA follows: TGTGCCAGCAATCCAACTAGTCGCCGGGAGACCCAGTACTTC. Translating gives CASNPTSRRETQYF. The chain has TRBV6-1 and TRBJ2-5; TRBD2 is a possible D gene (5 bases). The CDR3 is 14 residues long. Germline CDR1 and CDR2: MNHNS and SASEGT. V lost 7 bases and J 5 bases, leaving 17 bases between the germline ends.

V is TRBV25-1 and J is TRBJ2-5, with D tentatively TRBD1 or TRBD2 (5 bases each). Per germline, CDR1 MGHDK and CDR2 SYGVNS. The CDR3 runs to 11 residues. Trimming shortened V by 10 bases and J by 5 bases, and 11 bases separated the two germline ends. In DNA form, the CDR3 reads TGTGCCACGAGAGGGGTTGAGACCCAGTACTTC. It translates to CATRGVETQYF.

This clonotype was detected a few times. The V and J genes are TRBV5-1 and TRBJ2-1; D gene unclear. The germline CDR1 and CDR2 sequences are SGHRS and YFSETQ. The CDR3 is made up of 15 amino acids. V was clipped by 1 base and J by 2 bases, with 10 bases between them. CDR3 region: CASSLPGLAYNEQFF. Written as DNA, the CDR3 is TGCGCCAGCAGCTTGCCTGGGCTGGCCTACAATGAGCAGTTCTTC. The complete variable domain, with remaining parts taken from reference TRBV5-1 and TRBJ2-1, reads KAGVTQTPRYLIKTRGQQVTLSCSPISGHRSVSWYQQTPGQGLQFLFEYFSETQRNKGNFPGRFSGRQFSNSRSEMNVSTLELGDSALYLCASSLPGLAYNEQFFGPGTRLTVL.

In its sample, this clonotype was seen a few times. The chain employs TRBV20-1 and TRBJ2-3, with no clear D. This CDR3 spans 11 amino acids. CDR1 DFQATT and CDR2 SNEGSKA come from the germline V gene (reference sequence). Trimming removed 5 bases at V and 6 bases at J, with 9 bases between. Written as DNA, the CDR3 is TGCAGTGCTCATAAGGGTGATACGCAGTATTTT. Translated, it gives CSAHKGDTQYF.

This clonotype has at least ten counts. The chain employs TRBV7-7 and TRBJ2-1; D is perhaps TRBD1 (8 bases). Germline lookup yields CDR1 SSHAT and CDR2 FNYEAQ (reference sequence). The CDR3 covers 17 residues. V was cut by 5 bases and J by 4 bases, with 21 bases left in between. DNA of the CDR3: TGTGCCAGCAGCCCGACAGGGGAGGCTAGCGGATACAATGAGCAGTTCTTC. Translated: CASSPTGEASGYNEQFF.

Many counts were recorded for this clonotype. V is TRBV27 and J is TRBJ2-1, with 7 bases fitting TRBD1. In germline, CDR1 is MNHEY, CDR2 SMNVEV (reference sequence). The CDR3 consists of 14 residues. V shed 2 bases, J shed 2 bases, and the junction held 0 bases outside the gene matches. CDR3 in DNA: TGTGCCAGCAGTTTAACAGGGGCCTACAATGAGCAGTTCTTC. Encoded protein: CASSLTGAYNEQFF.

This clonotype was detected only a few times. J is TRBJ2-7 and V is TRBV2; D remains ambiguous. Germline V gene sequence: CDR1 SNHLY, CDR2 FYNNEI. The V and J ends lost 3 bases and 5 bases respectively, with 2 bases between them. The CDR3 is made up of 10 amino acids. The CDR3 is CASSDNEQYF. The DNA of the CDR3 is TGTGCCAGCAGTGACAACGAGCAGTACTTC.

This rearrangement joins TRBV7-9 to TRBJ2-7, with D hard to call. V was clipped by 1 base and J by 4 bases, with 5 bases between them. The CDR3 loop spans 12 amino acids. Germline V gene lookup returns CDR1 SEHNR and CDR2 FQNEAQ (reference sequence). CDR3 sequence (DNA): TGTGCCAGCAGCTTAGTTGGGTACGAGCAGTACTTC. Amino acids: CASSLVGYEQYF.

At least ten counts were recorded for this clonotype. The CDR3 sequence is CSVEGQGLGTGANVLTF. The CDR3 coding sequence is TGCAGCGTTGAAGGGCAGGGGCTGGGAACTGGGGCCAACGTCCTGACTTTC. The V and J genes are TRBV29-1 and TRBJ2-6; perhaps TRBD1 as D (6 bases). The V gene lost 1 base and the J gene lost 2 bases, with 15 bases spanning the gap. Germline values: CDR1 SQVTM, CDR2 ANQGSEA. This CDR3 is built from 17 residues.

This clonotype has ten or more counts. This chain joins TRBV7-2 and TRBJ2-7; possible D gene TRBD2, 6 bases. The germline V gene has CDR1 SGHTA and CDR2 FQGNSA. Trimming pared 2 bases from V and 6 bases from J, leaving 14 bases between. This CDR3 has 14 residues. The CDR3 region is CASSLPGSRVEQYF. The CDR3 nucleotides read TGTGCCAGCAGCTTACCCGGGAGTCGGGTCGAGCAGTACTTC.

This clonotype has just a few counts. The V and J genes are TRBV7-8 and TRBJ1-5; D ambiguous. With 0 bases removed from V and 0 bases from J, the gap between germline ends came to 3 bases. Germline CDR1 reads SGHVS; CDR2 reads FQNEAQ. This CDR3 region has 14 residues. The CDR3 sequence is CASSLADSNQPQHF. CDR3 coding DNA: TGTGCCAGCAGCTTAGCAGATAGCAATCAGCCCCAGCATTTT.

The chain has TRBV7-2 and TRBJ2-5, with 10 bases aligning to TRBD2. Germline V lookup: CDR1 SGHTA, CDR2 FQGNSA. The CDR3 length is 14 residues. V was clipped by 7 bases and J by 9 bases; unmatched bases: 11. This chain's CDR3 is CASTLEAGGPPQYF. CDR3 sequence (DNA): TGTGCCAGCACCTTGGAAGCGGGGGGGCCGCCCCAGTACTTC.

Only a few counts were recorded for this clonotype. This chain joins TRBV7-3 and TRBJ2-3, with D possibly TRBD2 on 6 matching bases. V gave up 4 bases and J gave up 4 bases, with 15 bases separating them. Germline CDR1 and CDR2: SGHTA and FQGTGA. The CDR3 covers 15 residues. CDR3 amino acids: CASSSTGTPADTQYF. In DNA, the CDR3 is TGTGCCAGCAGCTCCACCGGGACTCCAGCAGATACGCAGTATTTT.

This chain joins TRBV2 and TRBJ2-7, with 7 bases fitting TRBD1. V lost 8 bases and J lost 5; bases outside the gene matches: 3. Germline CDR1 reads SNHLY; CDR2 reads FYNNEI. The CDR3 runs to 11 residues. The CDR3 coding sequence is TGTGCCAGCCTACAGGGGAACGAGCAGTACTTC. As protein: CASLQGNEQYF.

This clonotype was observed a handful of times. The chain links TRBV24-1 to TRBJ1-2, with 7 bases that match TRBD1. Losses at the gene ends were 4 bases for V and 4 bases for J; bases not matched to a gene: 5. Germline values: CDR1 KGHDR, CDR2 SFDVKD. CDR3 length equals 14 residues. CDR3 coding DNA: TGTGCCACCAGTGACGGGACAGCTTCCTATGGCTACACCTTC. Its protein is CATSDGTASYGYTF.

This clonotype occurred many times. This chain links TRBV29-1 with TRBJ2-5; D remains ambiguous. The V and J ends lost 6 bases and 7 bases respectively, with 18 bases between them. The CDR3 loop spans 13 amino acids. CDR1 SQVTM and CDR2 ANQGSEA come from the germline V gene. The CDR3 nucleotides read TGCAGCGTGGGGAACCAAAGTACGGCGACCCAGTACTTC. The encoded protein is CSVGNQSTATQYF. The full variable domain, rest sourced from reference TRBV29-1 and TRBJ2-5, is SAVISQKPSRDICQRGTSLTIQCQVDSQVTMMFWYRQQPGQSLTLIATANQGSEATYESGFVIDKFPISRPNLTFSTLTVSNMSPEDSSIYLCSVGNQSTATQYFGPGTRLLVL.

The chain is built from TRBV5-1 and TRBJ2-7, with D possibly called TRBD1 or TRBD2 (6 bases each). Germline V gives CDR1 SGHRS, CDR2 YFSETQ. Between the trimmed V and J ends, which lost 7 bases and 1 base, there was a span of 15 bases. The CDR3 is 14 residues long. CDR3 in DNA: TGCGCCAGCCGCGCCCAGGGGACTTCCTACGAGCAGTACTTC. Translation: CASRAQGTSYEQYF.

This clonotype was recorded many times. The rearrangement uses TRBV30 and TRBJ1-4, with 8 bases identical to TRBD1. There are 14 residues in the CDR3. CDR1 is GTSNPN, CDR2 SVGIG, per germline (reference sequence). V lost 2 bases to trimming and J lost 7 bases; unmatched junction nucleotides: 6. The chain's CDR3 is CAWSSGGAGEKLFF. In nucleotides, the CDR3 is TGTGCCTGGAGTTCAGGGGGCGCGGGTGAAAAACTGTTTTTT.

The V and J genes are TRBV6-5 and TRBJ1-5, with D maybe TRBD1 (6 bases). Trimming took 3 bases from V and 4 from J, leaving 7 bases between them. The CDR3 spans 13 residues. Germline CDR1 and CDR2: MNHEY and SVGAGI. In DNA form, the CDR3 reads TGTGCCAGCAGTTATACAGGGAATCAGCCCCAGCATTTT. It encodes CASSYTGNQPQHF.

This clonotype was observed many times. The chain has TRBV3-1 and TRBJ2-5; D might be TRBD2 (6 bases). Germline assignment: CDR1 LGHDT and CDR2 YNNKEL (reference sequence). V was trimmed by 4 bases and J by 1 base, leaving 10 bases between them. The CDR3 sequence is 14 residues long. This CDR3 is CASSLGGLQETQYF. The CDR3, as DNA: TGTGCCAGCAGCCTTGGGGGACTCCAAGAGACCCAGTACTTC.